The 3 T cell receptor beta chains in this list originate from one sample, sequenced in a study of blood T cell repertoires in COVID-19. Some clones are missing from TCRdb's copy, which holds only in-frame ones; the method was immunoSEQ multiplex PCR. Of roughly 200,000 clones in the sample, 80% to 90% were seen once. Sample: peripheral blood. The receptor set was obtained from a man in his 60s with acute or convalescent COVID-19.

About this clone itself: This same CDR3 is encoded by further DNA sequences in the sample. Here the CDR3 DNA reads TGTGCCAGCAGCTTTCGCGACAGAAGCACCGGGGAGCTGTTTTTT. Protein sequence: CASSFRDRSTGELFF. The rearrangement uses TRBV5-6 and TRBJ2-2; D is perhaps TRBD1 (5 bases). The CDR3 is made up of 15 amino acids. V was clipped by 2 bases and J by 4 bases, with 12 bases between them. Germline V gene lookup returns CDR1 SGHDT and CDR2 YYEEEE.

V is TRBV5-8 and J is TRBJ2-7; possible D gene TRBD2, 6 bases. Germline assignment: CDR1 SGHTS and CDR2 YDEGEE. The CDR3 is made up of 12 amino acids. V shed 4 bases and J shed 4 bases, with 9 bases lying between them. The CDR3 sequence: CASSISGYEQYF. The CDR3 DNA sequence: TGTGCCAGCAGCATTAGCGGTTACGAGCAGTACTTC.

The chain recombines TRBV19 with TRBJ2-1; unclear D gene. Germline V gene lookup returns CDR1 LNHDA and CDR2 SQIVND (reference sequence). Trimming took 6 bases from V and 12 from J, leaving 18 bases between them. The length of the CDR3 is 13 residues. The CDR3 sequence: CASSPLPVTGQFF. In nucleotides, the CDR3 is TGTGCCAGTAGCCCTTTACCCGTTACGGGGCAGTTCTTC.